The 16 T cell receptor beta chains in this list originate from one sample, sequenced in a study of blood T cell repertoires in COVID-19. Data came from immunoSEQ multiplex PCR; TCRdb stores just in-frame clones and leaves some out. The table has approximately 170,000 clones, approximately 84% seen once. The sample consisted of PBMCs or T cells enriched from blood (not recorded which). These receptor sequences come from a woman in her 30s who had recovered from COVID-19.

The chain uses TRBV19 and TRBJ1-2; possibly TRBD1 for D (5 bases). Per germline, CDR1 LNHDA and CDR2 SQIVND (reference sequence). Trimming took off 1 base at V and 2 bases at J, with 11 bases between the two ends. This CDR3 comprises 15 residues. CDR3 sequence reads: CASSIAGRANYGYTF. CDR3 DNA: TGTGCCAGTAGTATAGCAGGCAGGGCGAACTATGGCTACACCTTC.

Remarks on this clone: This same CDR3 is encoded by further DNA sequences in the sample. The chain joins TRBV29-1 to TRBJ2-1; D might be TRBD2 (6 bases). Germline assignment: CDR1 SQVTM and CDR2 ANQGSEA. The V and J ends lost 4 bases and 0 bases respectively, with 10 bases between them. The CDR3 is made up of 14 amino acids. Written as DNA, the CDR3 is TGCAGCGTTGTTGGGGGGAGCTCCTACAATGAGCAGTTCTTC. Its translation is CSVVGGSSYNEQFF.

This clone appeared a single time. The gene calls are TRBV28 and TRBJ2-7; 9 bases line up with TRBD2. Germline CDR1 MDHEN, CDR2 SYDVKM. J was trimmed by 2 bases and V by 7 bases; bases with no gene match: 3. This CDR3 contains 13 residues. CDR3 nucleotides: TGTGCCAGCACGGCGGGAGGGGCCTACGAGCAGTACTTC. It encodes CASTAGGAYEQYF.

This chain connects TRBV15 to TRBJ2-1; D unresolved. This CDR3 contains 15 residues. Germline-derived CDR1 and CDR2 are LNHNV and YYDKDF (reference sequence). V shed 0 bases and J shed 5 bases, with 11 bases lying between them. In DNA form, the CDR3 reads TGTGCCACCAGCAGAGATGTTAATGTAAACAATGAGCAGTTCTTC. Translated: CATSRDVNVNNEQFF.

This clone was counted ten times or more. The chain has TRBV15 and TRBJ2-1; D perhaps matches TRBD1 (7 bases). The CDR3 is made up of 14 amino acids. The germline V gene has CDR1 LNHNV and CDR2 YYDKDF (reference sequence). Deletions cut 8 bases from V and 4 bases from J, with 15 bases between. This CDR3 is CATQGGGEYNEQFF. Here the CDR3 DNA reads TGTGCCACCCAGGGGGGTGGGGAATACAATGAGCAGTTCTTC.

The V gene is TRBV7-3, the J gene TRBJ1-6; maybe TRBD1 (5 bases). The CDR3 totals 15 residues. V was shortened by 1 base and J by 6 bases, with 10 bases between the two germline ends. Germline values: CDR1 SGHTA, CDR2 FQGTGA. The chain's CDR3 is CASSLIGGVNSPLHF. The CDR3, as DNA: TGTGCCAGCAGCTTAATAGGAGGGGTTAATTCACCCCTCCACTTT.

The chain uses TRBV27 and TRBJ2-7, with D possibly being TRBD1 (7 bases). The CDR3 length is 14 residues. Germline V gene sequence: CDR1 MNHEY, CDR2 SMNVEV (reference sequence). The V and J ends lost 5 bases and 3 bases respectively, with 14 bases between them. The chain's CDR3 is CASSHGQGGYEQYF. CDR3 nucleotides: TGTGCCAGCAGTCATGGTCAGGGGGGCTACGAGCAGTACTTC.

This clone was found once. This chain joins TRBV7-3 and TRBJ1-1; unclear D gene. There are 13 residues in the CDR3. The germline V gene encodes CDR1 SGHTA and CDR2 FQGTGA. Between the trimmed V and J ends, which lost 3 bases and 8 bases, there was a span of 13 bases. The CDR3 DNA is TGTGCCAGCAGCTTCGGAGGGCGCACCGAAGCTTTCTTT. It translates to CASSFGGRTEAFF.

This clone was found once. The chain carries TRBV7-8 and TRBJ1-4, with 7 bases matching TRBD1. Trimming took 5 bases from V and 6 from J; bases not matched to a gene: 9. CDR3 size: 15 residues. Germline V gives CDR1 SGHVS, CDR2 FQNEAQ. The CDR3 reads CASSQPTGPHEKLFF. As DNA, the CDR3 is TGTGCCAGCAGCCAGCCGACAGGGCCCCATGAAAAACTGTTTTTT.

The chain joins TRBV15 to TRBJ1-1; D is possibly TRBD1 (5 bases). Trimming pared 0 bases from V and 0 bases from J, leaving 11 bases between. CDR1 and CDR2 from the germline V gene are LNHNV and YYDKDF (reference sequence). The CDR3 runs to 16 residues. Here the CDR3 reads CATSRDFRVLNTEAFF. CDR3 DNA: TGTGCCACCAGCAGAGATTTCAGGGTATTGAACACTGAAGCTTTCTTT.

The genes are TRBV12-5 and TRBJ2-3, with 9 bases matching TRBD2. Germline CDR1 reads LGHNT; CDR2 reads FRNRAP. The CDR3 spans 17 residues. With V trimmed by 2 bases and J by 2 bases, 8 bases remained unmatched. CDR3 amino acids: CASGLRSLAGDTDTQYF. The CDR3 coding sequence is TGTGCTAGTGGTTTGAGATCTTTAGCGGGGGACACAGATACGCAGTATTTT.

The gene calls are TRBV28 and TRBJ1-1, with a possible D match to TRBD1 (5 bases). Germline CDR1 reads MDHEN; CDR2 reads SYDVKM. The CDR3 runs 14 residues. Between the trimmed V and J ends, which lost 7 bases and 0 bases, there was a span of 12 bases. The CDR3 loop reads CASTNGQVNTEAFF. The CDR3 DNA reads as TGTGCCAGCACTAACGGACAAGTGAACACTGAAGCTTTCTTT. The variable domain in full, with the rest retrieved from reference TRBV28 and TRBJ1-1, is DVKVTQSSRYLVKRTGEKVFLECVQDMDHENMFWYRQDPGLGLRLIYFSYDVKMKEKGDIPEGYSVSREKKERFSLILESASTNQTSMYLCASTNGQVNTEAFFGQGTRLTVV.

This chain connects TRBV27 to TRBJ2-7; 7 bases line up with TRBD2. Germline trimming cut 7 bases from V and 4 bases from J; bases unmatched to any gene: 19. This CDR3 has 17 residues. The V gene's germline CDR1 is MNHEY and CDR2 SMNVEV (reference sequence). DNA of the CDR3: TGTGCCAGCAAACCAAACCTTTGGGGGGGGGACCTTTACGAGCAGTACGTC. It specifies CASKPNLWGGDLYEQYV.

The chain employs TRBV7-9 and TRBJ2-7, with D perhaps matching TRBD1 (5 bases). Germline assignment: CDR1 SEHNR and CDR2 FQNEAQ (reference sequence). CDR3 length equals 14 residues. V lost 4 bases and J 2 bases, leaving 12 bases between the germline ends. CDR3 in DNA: TGTGCCAGCAGCTCCTCGACAGAAACCTACGAGCAGTACGTC. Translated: CASSSSTETYEQYV.

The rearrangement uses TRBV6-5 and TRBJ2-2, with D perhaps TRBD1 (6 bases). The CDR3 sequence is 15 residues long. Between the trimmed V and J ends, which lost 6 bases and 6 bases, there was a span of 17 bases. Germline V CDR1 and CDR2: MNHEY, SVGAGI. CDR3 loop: CASSGVGGYPGELFF. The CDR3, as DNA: TGTGCCAGCAGCGGTGTAGGGGGTTATCCCGGGGAGCTGTTTTTT.

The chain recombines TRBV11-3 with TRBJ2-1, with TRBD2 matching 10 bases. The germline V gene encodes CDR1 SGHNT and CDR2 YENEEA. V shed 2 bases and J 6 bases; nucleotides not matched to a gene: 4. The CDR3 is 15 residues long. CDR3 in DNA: TGTGCCAGCAGCTTAAGCGGGGGGGCCAGCAATGAGCAGTTCTTC. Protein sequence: CASSLSGGASNEQFF.